The 30 T cell receptor beta chains given below trace back to one sample, sequenced in a study of blood T cell repertoires in COVID-19. Sequenced by immunoSEQ multiplex PCR; TCRdb stores in-frame clones only, minus some. The repertoire holds around 88,000 clones, more than 65% seen once, with over 8.5% in the top ten. Sequenced input: peripheral blood. Receptors were obtained from an elderly woman with acute or convalescent COVID-19.

This chain connects TRBV5-6 to TRBJ1-4, with 10 bases aligning to TRBD1. The CDR3 contains 15 residues. Germline-derived CDR1 and CDR2 are SGHDT and YYEEEE. The V segment lost 0 bases and the J segment 6 bases; nucleotides outside the gene matches: 2. This CDR3 reads CASSLVGQGYEKLFF. DNA for the CDR3: TGTGCCAGCAGCTTGGTGGGACAGGGGTATGAAAAACTGTTTTTT.

The DNA of the CDR3 is TGTGCCAGCAGCTCGTCGACAGGCCAGGCTTTCTTT. Its protein product is CASSSSTGQAFF. The J gene is TRBJ1-1, the V gene TRBV5-6, with D possibly matching TRBD1 (6 bases). Per germline, CDR1 SGHDT and CDR2 YYEEEE. The CDR3 sequence is 12 residues long. V was clipped by 3 bases and J by 11 bases, with 14 bases between them.

This chain connects TRBV28 to TRBJ1-6; 9 nucleotides line up with TRBD1. CDR3 length: 15 residues. V lost 5 bases to trimming and J lost 9 bases; unmatched junction nucleotides: 8. From germline, CDR1 is MDHEN and CDR2 SYDVKM. CDR3 loop: CASSPPGQGLSPLHF. For the CDR3, the DNA is TGTGCCAGCAGTCCCCCGGGACAGGGACTTTCACCCCTCCACTTT.

This clone has a single count. The J gene is TRBJ1-2, the V gene TRBV7-2, with a tentative D call TRBD1 (6 bases). The CDR3 runs 18 residues. V was trimmed by 3 bases and J by 8 bases, leaving 28 bases between them. In germline, CDR1 is SGHTA, CDR2 FQGNSA. The CDR3 DNA follows: TGTGCCAGCAGCTTTGGGGGAAGAATTCCGGGGGGCTCAAAAGGCTACACCTTC. This gives the protein CASSFGGRIPGGSKGYTF.

The gene calls are TRBV6-1 and TRBJ2-5; D uncertain. This CDR3 contains 12 residues. Germline CDR1 is MNHNS and CDR2 is SASEGT. Trimming took 2 bases from V and 5 from J, leaving 6 bases between them. The CDR3 spells CASSEQAETQYF. The CDR3 coding sequence is TGTGCCAGCAGTGAACAGGCGGAGACCCAGTACTTC.

V and J are TRBV5-1 and TRBJ1-6; weak D call: TRBD1 (5 bases). This CDR3 region has 14 residues. The V end lost 2 bases, the J end lost 5 bases, and 8 bases lay between the germline ends. Germline CDR1 SGHRS, CDR2 YFSETQ. The CDR3 loop is CASSFAGDNSPLHF. For the CDR3, the DNA is TGCGCCAGCAGCTTTGCGGGGGATAATTCACCCCTCCACTTT.

The sample holds one count of this clone. The chain is built from TRBV19 and TRBJ2-2; a possible D gene is TRBD1 (5 bases). Trimming removed 7 bases at V and 5 bases at J, with 14 bases between. The CDR3 length is 14 residues. Germline CDR1 and CDR2: LNHDA and SQIVND (reference sequence). CDR3 protein: CASNVRAKTGELFF. The CDR3 nucleotides are TGTGCCAGTAATGTCAGGGCAAAAACCGGGGAGCTGTTTTTT.

CDR3 nucleotide sequence: TGTGCCAGCAGTCGGACAGGCAGCACAGATACGCAGTATTTT. Its protein is CASSRTGSTDTQYF. The chain has TRBV6-6 and TRBJ2-3; TRBD1 agrees at 7 bases. The germline CDR1 and CDR2 sequences are MNHNY and SVGAGI (reference sequence). V lost 5 bases and J lost 0; bases outside the gene matches: 2. The CDR3 is 14 residues long.

The chain uses TRBV5-6 and TRBJ2-5; D remains unclear. The germline CDR1 and CDR2 sequences are SGHDT and YYEEEE. CDR3 length: 12 amino acids. Trimming took off 2 bases at V and 5 bases at J, with 7 bases between the two ends. CDR3: CASSLVRETQYF. The DNA of the CDR3 is TGTGCCAGCAGCTTAGTACGGGAGACCCAGTACTTC. The full variable domain, with the rest looked up from reference TRBV5-6 and TRBJ2-5, is DAGVTQSPTHLIKTRGQQVTLRCSPKSGHDTVSWYQQALGQGPQFIFQYYEEEERQRGNFPDRFSGHQFPNYSSELNVNALLLGDSALYLCASSLVRETQYFGPGTRLLVL.

This chain connects TRBV18 to TRBJ1-1, with 7 bases aligning to TRBD1. The trim removed 3 bases at V and 3 bases at J, leaving 10 bases unmatched. Germline lookup yields CDR1 KGHSH and CDR2 LQKENI. The CDR3 is 16 amino acids. CDR3 sequence: CASSPDREQSYTEAFF. The DNA for the CDR3 is TGTGCCAGCTCACCTGACAGGGAACAGAGTTACACTGAAGCTTTCTTT.

The chain joins TRBV19 to TRBJ1-1; D not resolved. The CDR3 runs to 13 residues. CDR1 is LNHDA and CDR2 is SQIVND in the germline V gene (reference sequence). V was trimmed by 6 bases and J by 1 base, leaving 9 bases between them. This CDR3 is CASSDRGNTEAFF. The CDR3 DNA reads TGTGCCAGTAGCGACCGGGGGAACACTGAAGCTTTCTTT.

V and J are TRBV24-1 and TRBJ2-5, with D possibly being TRBD1 (5 bases). The CDR3 is 17 amino acids. Trimming stripped 5 bases from V and 2 bases from J, with 20 bases between. Germline CDR1 KGHDR, CDR2 SFDVKD. The CDR3 here is CATSGAGGAGRQETQYF. Written as DNA, the CDR3 is TGTGCCACCAGTGGGGCAGGTGGGGCTGGGCGGCAAGAGACCCAGTACTTC.

This clone is a singleton in its sample. The V call is TRBV7-8, the J call TRBJ1-5; a possible D gene is TRBD1 (6 bases). From germline, CDR1 is SGHVS and CDR2 FQNEAQ. This CDR3 comprises 14 residues. The germline V and J ends were trimmed by 5 bases and 4 bases, with 12 bases remaining between them. CDR3 nucleotide sequence: TGTGCCAGCAGCGAACAGGGTGGTAATCAGCCCCAGCATTTT. Its protein product is CASSEQGGNQPQHF.

This rearrangement joins TRBV10-3 to TRBJ1-5; 7 nucleotides agree with TRBD1. This CDR3 comprises 15 residues. V gave up 5 bases and J gave up 4 bases; unmatched junction bases: 8. From germline, CDR1 is ENHRY and CDR2 SYGVKD. This CDR3 reads CAISPDREENQPQHF. Written as DNA, the CDR3 is TGTGCCATCAGTCCCGACAGGGAGGAAAATCAGCCCCAGCATTTT.

The chain employs TRBV5-1 and TRBJ2-5, with TRBD1 identical over 10 bases. There are 14 residues in the CDR3. The junction had 6 bases not matched to a gene; V was cut back by 4 bases and J by 6 bases. From germline, CDR1 is SGHRS and CDR2 YFSETQ. The CDR3 sequence: CASSPGTGEKTQYF. The CDR3 DNA sequence: TGCGCCAGCAGCCCAGGGACAGGGGAAAAGACCCAGTACTTC.

V gene TRBV5-1 combines with J gene TRBJ1-1; D remains unclear. Between the trimmed V and J ends, which lost 4 bases and 0 bases, there was a span of 10 bases. CDR1 is SGHRS and CDR2 is YFSETQ in the germline V gene. This CDR3 contains 14 residues. The CDR3 nucleotides read TGCGCCAGCAGCCCTACAGAGTTGAACACTGAAGCTTTCTTT. Protein product: CASSPTELNTEAFF. Full variable domain (missing parts from reference TRBV5-1 and TRBJ1-1): KAGVTQTPRYLIKTRGQQVTLSCSPISGHRSVSWYQQTPGQGLQFLFEYFSETQRNKGNFPGRFSGRQFSNSRSEMNVSTLELGDSALYLCASSPTELNTEAFFGQGTRLTVV.

This clone is a singleton in its sample. This chain joins TRBV19 and TRBJ1-2; D is possibly TRBD1 (6 bases). CDR1 and CDR2 (germline): LNHDA, SQIVND (reference sequence). The CDR3 spans 14 residues. Trimming stripped 10 bases from V and 7 bases from J, with 22 bases between. The CDR3 is CATSDSPFTGGYTF. The CDR3 DNA is TGTGCCACCTCGGACAGTCCTTTTACAGGTGGCTACACCTTC.

The chain recombines TRBV24-1 with TRBJ2-5; D not certain. Germline-derived CDR1 and CDR2 are KGHDR and SFDVKD. Deletions cut 4 bases from V and 1 base from J, with 9 bases between. The CDR3 length is 14 residues. CDR3 DNA sequence: TGTGCCACCAGTGACACAGTGCGCCAAGAGACCCAGTACTTC. As protein: CATSDTVRQETQYF.

The chain is built from TRBV7-8 and TRBJ1-5; D possibly corresponds to TRBD1 (6 bases). V lost 1 base and J lost 2, with 15 bases in between. Germline V gene lookup returns CDR1 SGHVS and CDR2 FQNEAQ. The CDR3 has 17 amino acids. The CDR3 DNA reads TGTGCCAGCAGCTTAGAAATACGAGGGGGGGGCAATCAGCCCCAGCATTTT. This encodes CASSLEIRGGGNQPQHF.

The chain uses TRBV2 and TRBJ1-3, with D uncertain. The V and J ends lost 5 bases and 4 bases respectively, with 6 bases between them. In germline, CDR1 is SNHLY, CDR2 FYNNEI. This CDR3 region has 12 residues. The DNA of the CDR3 is TGTGCCAGCAGTCTCCGGGGAAACACCATATATTTT. This codes for CASSLRGNTIYF. The full variable domain, rest sourced from reference TRBV2 and TRBJ1-3, is EPEVTQTPSHQVTQMGQEVILRCVPISNHLYFYWYRQILGQKVEFLVSFYNNEISEKSEIFDDQFSVERPDGSNFTLKIRSTKLEDSAMYFCASSLRGNTIYFGEGSWLTVV.

This sequence joins TRBV9 and TRBJ1-3; TRBD1 is a possible D gene (6 bases). CDR1 is SGDLS, CDR2 YYNGEE, per germline. The CDR3 runs to 13 residues. The germline V and J ends were trimmed by 4 bases and 9 bases, with 14 bases remaining between them. DNA of the CDR3: TGTGCCAGCAGCCCTTATAGGGGGGGCACCATATATTTT. Encoded protein: CASSPYRGGTIYF.

The V call is TRBV19, the J call TRBJ1-1; 8 nucleotides agree with TRBD1. Per the germline V gene, CDR1 is LNHDA and CDR2 is SQIVND (reference sequence). The CDR3 runs 13 residues. V was pared by 3 bases and J by 12 bases, with 9 bases of the junction left unmatched. The CDR3 spells CASSMGYRGWPFF. CDR3 sequence (DNA): TGTGCCAGTAGTATGGGGTACAGGGGGTGGCCTTTCTTT.

The chain carries TRBV6-2 or TRBV6-3 and TRBJ2-3, with TRBD1 identical over 9 bases. The V segment lost 5 bases and the J segment 14 bases; nucleotides outside the gene matches: 11. In germline, CDR1 is MNHEY, CDR2 SVGEGT. The CDR3 extends over 13 amino acids. In DNA form, the CDR3 reads TGTGCCAGCAGTCTAACGACAGGGGGGTATCTGTATTTT. This sequence encodes CASSLTTGGYLYF.

The chain couples TRBV28 to TRBJ1-4, with 8 positions matching TRBD1. V shed 6 bases and J 4 bases; nucleotides not matched to a gene: 7. Germline assignment: CDR1 MDHEN and CDR2 SYDVKM. This CDR3 has 15 residues. The CDR3 bases are TGTGCCAGCAGGATTGGACAGGGTAGTAATGAAAAACTGTTTTTT. Its translation: CASRIGQGSNEKLFF.

This clone was counted only a few times. The rearrangement joins TRBV7-9 to TRBJ2-3; 10 positions agree with TRBD2. V shed 3 bases, J shed 5 bases, and the junction held 2 bases outside the gene matches. The length of the CDR3 is 14 residues. Germline-derived CDR1 and CDR2 are SEHNR and FQNEAQ (reference sequence). The CDR3 DNA sequence: TGTGCCAGCAGCTTGCAGCGGGAGGGAGATACGCAGTATTTT. This gives the protein CASSLQREGDTQYF.

The rearrangement joins TRBV30 to TRBJ2-7; TRBD1 matches at 8 bases. Per the germline V gene, CDR1 is GTSNPN and CDR2 is SVGIG (reference sequence). The CDR3 length is 13 residues. V lost 4 bases to trimming and J lost 7 bases; unmatched junction nucleotides: 9. This chain's CDR3 is CAWKGQGAREQYF. DNA of the CDR3: TGTGCCTGGAAAGGTCAGGGGGCGCGGGAGCAGTACTTC.

The chain recombines TRBV5-1 with TRBJ1-3; the D gene is possibly TRBD1 (6 bases). Germline CDR1 is SGHRS and CDR2 is YFSETQ. Trimming removed 2 bases from V and 0 bases from J, with 9 bases in between. The CDR3 loop spans 15 amino acids. This CDR3 reads CASSFEGGSGNTIYF. For the CDR3, the DNA is TGCGCCAGCAGCTTTGAAGGGGGCTCTGGAAACACCATATATTTT.

The chain links TRBV6-5 to TRBJ1-2, with D unclear. V was cut by 6 bases and J by 4 bases, with 6 bases left in between. CDR1 MNHEY and CDR2 SVGAGI come from the germline V gene. The CDR3 is 11 amino acids. Here the CDR3 DNA reads TGTGCCAGCAGACAGTCCTATGGCTACACCTTC. It specifies CASRQSYGYTF.

The V gene is TRBV6-2 or TRBV6-3, the J gene TRBJ1-5; D not certain. V lost 3 bases to trimming and J lost 3 bases, with 12 bases between them. Per the germline V gene, CDR1 is MNHEY and CDR2 is SVGEGT. The CDR3 runs 15 residues. CDR3 in amino acids: CASSYGGTYNQPQHF. CDR3 sequence (DNA): TGTGCCAGCAGTTATGGCGGCACGTACAATCAGCCCCAGCATTTT.

The chain recombines TRBV19 with TRBJ1-1; D perhaps matches TRBD1 (6 bases). The CDR3 is made up of 14 amino acids. The germline V gene encodes CDR1 LNHDA and CDR2 SQIVND (reference sequence). The germline V and J ends were trimmed by 6 bases and 6 bases, with 17 bases remaining between them. CDR3: CASRITGPTPEAFF. CDR3 nucleotides: TGTGCCAGTAGAATAACAGGGCCTACCCCTGAAGCTTTCTTT. Full variable domain (outside the CDR3, taken from reference TRBV19 and TRBJ1-1): DGGITQSPKYLFRKEGQNVTLSCEQNLNHDAMYWYRQDPGQGLRLIYYSQIVNDFQKGDIAEGYSVSREKKESFPLTVTSAQKNPTAFYLCASRITGPTPEAFFGQGTRLTVV.